This entry concerns a single T cell receptor beta chain. Its recognized antigen is unknown. No base quality information exists; no much larger clone differs at one position. The record originates from a study of cytotoxic CD8 clonotypes in ibrutinib-treated CLL (dated by TCRdb to 2020 to 2022). Context from the whole study: In this cohort, about 16 patients were treatment-naive and 11 to 12 were relapsed/refractory, while 17 to 18 had unmutated IGHV. Responses were partial in around 24 patients and complete in 2; after median roughly 69 months follow-up, some 14 stayed in remission and about twelve progressed. Samples at response were collected after a median of roughly 13 months of treatment, with a range of about 6 to 36 months. On average, each sample had some 260,000 productive templates and 100,000 or so productive rearrangements. Longitudinal samples were available for about 30% of the 86 trial participants. Cryopreserved peripheral blood mononuclear cells were collected before treatment, at response, and at either disease progression or sustained remission. Every remission and progressive disease sample was obtained while ibrutinib was still being received by the patients. Overall results and qualifications from the work: An increase in clonality was observed at ibrutinib response, with clonality remaining stable during sustained remission and falling back toward baseline at progression. Baseline clonality was found to be higher than that of age-matched healthy donors and was strongly correlated with circulating CD8+ T-cell counts. Lymph node repertoires were not examined, and the timing of sampling was not matched between patients in sustained remission and those whose disease progressed. Public clonotypes were rare and either shrank or stayed stable during treatment, and the rise in clonality at ibrutinib response reflected expansion of private clonotypes.

On a MiSeq, deep resolution sequencing aimed for a depth between 1 in 1 million and 1 in 200,000 T cells, with each clonotype covered around 9.2x on average. The immunoSEQ hsTCRB Kit was used to generate TCR beta libraries. Regarding the original processing steps: Data were analyzed with ImmunoSEQ Data Assistant and ImmunoSEQ Analyzer, with V, D and J genes assigned per IMGT definitions. Clonality, with values ranging from 0 to 1, was calculated as one minus the normalized Shannon entropy of productive rearrangement frequencies. Public clonotype analysis was restricted to overrepresented clonotypes comprising at least 0.05% of each patient's repertoire. Some twelve repertoires from age-matched healthy donors, obtained from immuneACCESS, served as clonality controls. TCRdb carries this immuneACCESS record with in-frame sequences only. Its versions omit some clonotypes, under half of them owing to an unresolved V gene in the studies checked, with the rest unexplained. The V and J calls and clone size were taken over from that table, and D and trimming were inferred from the DNA. The sample table records 35,000 to 45,000 clones; over 60% of these occur just once. The ten largest clonotypes hold approximately 13% of the sample.

The sample's time point label, decoded: roughly 12 months on ibrutinib. For TCR beta library preparation, about 2 micrograms of genomic DNA were extracted from the cryopreserved PBMCs. Longitudinal blood samples from CLL patients on ibrutinib monotherapy underwent high-throughput TCR beta sequencing. The patients took part in an open-label, single-center phase 2 trial of ibrutinib monotherapy. CDR1 and CDR2, looked up from the germline V gene (reference sequence), are MNHNY and SVGAGI. V loses 5 bases of germline sequence and J loses 7 bases, and the interval between the two ends is 20 bases. Including cysteine and phenylalanine, the CDR3 has 15 amino acids. Only CDR3 DNA remains: 45 bases, in frame from the first base.

The clonotype originates from a human donor with chronic lymphocytic leukemia. This sequence uses TRBV6-6 and TRBJ2-5; possibly the D gene is TRBD2, per 5 matching bases. Source: PBMCs, taken after 12 months of ibrutinib treatment. The DNA sequence follows: TGTGCCAGCAGTCCCTCTAGAGAACTAGTCGGGACCCAGTACTTC. The translation is CASSPSRELVGTQYF.